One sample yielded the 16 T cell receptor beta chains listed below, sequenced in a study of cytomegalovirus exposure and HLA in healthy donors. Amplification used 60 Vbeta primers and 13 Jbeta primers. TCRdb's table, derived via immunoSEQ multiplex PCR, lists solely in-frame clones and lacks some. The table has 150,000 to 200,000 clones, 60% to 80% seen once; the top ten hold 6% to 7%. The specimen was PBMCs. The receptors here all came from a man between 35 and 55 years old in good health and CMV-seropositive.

CDR3: CASSRTDSGRAEQYF. CDR3 nucleotides: TGTGCCAGCAGCCGGACAGATAGCGGGAGAGCCGAGCAGTACTTC. The chain links TRBV7-9 to TRBJ2-5; 9 nucleotides line up with TRBD2. With the DNA end fitting TRBJ2-7 better, the J assignment may be wrong. Germline CDR1 reads SEHNR; CDR2 reads FQNEAQ (reference sequence). The CDR3 is 15 residues long.

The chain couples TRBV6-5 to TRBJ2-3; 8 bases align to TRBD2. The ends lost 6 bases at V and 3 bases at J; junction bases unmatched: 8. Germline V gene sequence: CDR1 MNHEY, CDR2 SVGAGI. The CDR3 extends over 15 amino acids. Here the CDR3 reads CASRPGLGLTDTQYF. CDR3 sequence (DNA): TGTGCCAGCAGACCGGGACTAGGGTTAACAGATACGCAGTATTTT.

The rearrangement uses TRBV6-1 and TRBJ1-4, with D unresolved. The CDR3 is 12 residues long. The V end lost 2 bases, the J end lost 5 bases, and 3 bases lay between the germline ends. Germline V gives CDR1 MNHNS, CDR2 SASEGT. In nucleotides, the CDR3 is TGTGCCAGCAGTGAACAGAATGAAAAACTGTTTTTT. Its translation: CASSEQNEKLFF.

In nucleotides, the CDR3 is TGTGCCAGTAGTCCGGGACAGACTCAGCCCCAGCATTTT. It is translated as CASSPGQTQPQHF. The chain combines TRBV19 with TRBJ1-5, with 7 bases identical to TRBD1. V lost 5 bases and J lost 6; bases outside the gene matches: 4. The CDR3 length is 13 residues. Looked up from germline, CDR1 is LNHDA and CDR2 is SQIVND (reference sequence).

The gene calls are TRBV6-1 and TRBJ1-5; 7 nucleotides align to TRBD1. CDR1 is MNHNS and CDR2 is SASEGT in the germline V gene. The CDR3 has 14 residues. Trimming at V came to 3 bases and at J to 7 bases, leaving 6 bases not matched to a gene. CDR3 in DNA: TGTGCCAGCAGTGAGATACAGGGGTTCCAGCCCCAGCATTTT. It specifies CASSEIQGFQPQHF.

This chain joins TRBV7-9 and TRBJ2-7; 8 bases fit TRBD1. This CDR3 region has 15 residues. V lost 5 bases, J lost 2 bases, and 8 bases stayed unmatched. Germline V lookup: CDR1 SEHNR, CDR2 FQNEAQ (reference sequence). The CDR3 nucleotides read TGTGCCAGCAGCCCGACAGGGGCTCGTACCTACGAGCAGTACTTC. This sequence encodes CASSPTGARTYEQYF.

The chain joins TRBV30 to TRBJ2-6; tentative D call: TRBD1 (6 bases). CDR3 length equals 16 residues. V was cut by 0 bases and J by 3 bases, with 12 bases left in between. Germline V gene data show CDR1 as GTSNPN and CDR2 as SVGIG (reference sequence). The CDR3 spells CAWSVQGTVGANVLTF. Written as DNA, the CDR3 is TGTGCCTGGAGTGTCCAGGGGACCGTTGGGGCCAACGTCCTGACTTTC. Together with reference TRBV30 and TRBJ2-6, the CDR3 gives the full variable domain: SQTIHQWPATLVQPVGSPLSLECTVEGTSNPNLYWYRQAAGRGLQLLFYSVGIGQISSEVPQNLSASRPQDRQFILSSKKLLLSDSGFYLCAWSVQGTVGANVLTFGAGSRLTVL.

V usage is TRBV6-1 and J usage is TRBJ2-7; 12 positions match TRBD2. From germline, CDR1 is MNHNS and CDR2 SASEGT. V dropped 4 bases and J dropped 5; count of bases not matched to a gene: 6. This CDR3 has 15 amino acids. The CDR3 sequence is CASSAELAGGHEQYF. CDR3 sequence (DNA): TGTGCCAGCAGTGCTGAACTAGCGGGAGGCCACGAGCAGTACTTC.

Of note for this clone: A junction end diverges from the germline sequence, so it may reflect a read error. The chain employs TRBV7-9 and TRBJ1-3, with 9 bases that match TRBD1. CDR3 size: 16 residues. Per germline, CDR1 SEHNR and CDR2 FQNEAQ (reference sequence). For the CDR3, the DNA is TGTTCCAGCAGCCTGGACAGGGGAAGGCCTGGAAACACCATATATTTT. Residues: CSSSLDRGRPGNTIYF.

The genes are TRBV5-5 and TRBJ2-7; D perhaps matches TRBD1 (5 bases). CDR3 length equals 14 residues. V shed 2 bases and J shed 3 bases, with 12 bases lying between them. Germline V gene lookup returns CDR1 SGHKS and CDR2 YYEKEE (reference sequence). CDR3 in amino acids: CASSFSTELYEQYF. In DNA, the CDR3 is TGTGCCAGCAGCTTTTCGACAGAGCTCTACGAGCAGTACTTC.

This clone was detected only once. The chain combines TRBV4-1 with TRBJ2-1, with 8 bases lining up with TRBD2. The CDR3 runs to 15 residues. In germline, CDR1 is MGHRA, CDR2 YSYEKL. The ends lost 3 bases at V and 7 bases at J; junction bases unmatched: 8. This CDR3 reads CASSQDPGLENEQFF. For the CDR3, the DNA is TGCGCCAGCAGCCAGGATCCGGGACTAGAGAATGAGCAGTTCTTC.

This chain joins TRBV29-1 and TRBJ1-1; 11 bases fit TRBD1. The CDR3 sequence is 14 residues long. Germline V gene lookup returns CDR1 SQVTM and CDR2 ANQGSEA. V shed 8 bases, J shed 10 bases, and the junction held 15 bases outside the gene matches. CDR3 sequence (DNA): TGCAGCCCCGATGGACAGGGGGCCTCGGGGGGAGCTTTCTTT. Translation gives CSPDGQGASGGAFF.

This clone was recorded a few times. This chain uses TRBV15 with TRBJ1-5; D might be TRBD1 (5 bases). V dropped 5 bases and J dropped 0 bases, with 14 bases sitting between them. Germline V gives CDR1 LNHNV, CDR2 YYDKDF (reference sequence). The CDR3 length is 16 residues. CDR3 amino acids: CATSPGGIASNQPQHF. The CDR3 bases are TGTGCCACCAGCCCCGGGGGGATAGCTAGCAATCAGCCCCAGCATTTT.

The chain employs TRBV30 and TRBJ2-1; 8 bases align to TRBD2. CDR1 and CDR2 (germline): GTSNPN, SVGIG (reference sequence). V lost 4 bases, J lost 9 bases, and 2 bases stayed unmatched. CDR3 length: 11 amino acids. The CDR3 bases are TGTGCCTGGACTCTAGCGGGTGAGCAGTTCTTC. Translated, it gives CAWTLAGEQFF.

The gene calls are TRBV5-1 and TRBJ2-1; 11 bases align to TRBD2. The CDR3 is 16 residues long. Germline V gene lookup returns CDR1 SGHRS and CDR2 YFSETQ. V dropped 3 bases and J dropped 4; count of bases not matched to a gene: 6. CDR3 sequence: CASSWGTSGGYNEQFF. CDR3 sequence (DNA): TGCGCCAGCAGCTGGGGGACTAGCGGAGGTTACAATGAGCAGTTCTTC. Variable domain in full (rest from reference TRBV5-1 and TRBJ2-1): KAGVTQTPRYLIKTRGQQVTLSCSPISGHRSVSWYQQTPGQGLQFLFEYFSETQRNKGNFPGRFSGRQFSNSRSEMNVSTLELGDSALYLCASSWGTSGGYNEQFFGPGTRLTVL.

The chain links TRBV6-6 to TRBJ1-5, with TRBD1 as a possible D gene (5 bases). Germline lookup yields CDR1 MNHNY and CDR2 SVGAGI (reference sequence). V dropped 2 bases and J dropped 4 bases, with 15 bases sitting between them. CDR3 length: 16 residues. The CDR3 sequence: CASSYATGVWNQPQHF. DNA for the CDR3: TGTGCCAGCAGTTACGCTACGGGGGTTTGGAATCAGCCCCAGCATTTT.